This T cell receptor beta chain derives from a study of T cell responses to AZD1222 COVID-19 vaccine. About the research overall: Doses given second, at about 4 or about 12 weeks, were pooled. Study-level points and caveats: Clonal diversity may have been underestimated, and the donors were mostly white British, with more females than males. Spike-spanning, vaccine-associated CD4 TCRs were dominant at 160-218 and 743-854. Unmutated variant regions are reportedly targeted by nearly half of spike-specific TCRs.

With respect to this clone: Antigen unknown.

Clones were read by immunoSEQ multiplex PCR, and TCRdb kept only the in-frame ones, dropping some. This sample has 60,000 to 65,000 clones; 65% to 80% occur once, and the top ten carry over 12%. V was clipped by 4 bases and J by 2 bases; unmatched bases: 8. The CDR3 spans 16 residues. Germline V CDR1 and CDR2: LNHDA, SQIVND (reference sequence). V and J are TRBV19 and TRBJ2-4; 7 bases match TRBD2. The sequence was obtained from an adult in good health. The specimen comprised peripheral blood, sampled on day 0 of AZD1222 vaccination. The CDR3 nucleotides are TGTGCCAGTAGTACCCTCCCCGGGGGGACCAAAAACATTCAGTACTTC. Protein product: CASSTLPGGTKNIQYF.